These 5 T cell receptor beta chains came from one sample sequenced in a study of shared clonotypes between healthy human individuals. Profiled with immunoSEQ multiplex PCR; TCRdb holds only in-frame clones, not every one. The table lists roughly 2,500,000 clones, approximately 93% of them singletons, with more than 0.35% in the top ten. Sequenced: naive CD4+ T cells from PBMCs. Subset reported: CD45RA+ positively selected. Source of these receptors: a man in his late teens or twenties in good health. Some clones in this sample may be carry-over from other donors' samples.

The CDR3 nucleotides read TGCGCCAGCGGGGAGACGGTCGCGAACACCGGGGAGCTGTTTTTT. It yields the protein CASGETVANTGELFF. This chain joins TRBV5-1 and TRBJ2-2; D is perhaps TRBD2 (5 bases). This CDR3 is built from 15 residues. Per germline, CDR1 SGHRS and CDR2 YFSETQ. Trimming shortened V by 7 bases and J by 0 bases, and 13 bases separated the two germline ends.

This chain links TRBV7-9 with TRBJ2-3, with D possibly matching TRBD1 (5 bases). The length of the CDR3 is 17 residues. Trimming cost V 0 bases and J 5 bases, with 18 bases left between them. Germline CDR1 reads SEHNR; CDR2 reads FQNEAQ (reference sequence). This CDR3 is CASSLARAALTLDTQYF. The CDR3 DNA follows: TGTGCCAGCAGCTTAGCCAGGGCGGCCTTAACCTTAGATACGCAGTATTTT.

The chain combines TRBV19 with TRBJ1-2, with 9 nucleotides matching TRBD1. The CDR3 is made up of 15 amino acids. Trimming at V came to 5 bases and at J to 3 bases, leaving 7 bases not matched to a gene. The germline V gene has CDR1 LNHDA and CDR2 SQIVND (reference sequence). CDR3 DNA sequence: TGTGCCAGTAGTCCCTGGGACAGGGCGGACTATGGCTACACCTTC. Translating it yields CASSPWDRADYGYTF.

The chain employs TRBV5-6 and TRBJ2-1; no firm D call. This CDR3 contains 13 residues. Germline V gene data show CDR1 as SGHDT and CDR2 as YYEEEE. V was trimmed by 4 bases and J by 4 bases, leaving 9 bases between them. CDR3 in DNA: TGTGCCAGCAGCCCCGTCAGATACAATGAGCAGTTCTTC. Protein sequence: CASSPVRYNEQFF. Based on the CDR3 plus reference TRBV5-6 and TRBJ2-1, the full variable domain is DAGVTQSPTHLIKTRGQQVTLRCSPKSGHDTVSWYQQALGQGPQFIFQYYEEEERQRGNFPDRFSGHQFPNYSSELNVNALLLGDSALYLCASSPVRYNEQFFGPGTRLTVL.

This sequence joins TRBV7-2 and TRBJ2-2; D call uncertain. Germline CDR1 is SGHTA and CDR2 is FQGNSA. Trimming removed 0 bases from V and 2 bases from J, with 7 bases in between. The length of the CDR3 is 15 residues. CDR3: CASSLAFRNTGELFF. CDR3 DNA: TGTGCCAGCAGCTTAGCTTTCAGAAACACCGGGGAGCTGTTTTTT.